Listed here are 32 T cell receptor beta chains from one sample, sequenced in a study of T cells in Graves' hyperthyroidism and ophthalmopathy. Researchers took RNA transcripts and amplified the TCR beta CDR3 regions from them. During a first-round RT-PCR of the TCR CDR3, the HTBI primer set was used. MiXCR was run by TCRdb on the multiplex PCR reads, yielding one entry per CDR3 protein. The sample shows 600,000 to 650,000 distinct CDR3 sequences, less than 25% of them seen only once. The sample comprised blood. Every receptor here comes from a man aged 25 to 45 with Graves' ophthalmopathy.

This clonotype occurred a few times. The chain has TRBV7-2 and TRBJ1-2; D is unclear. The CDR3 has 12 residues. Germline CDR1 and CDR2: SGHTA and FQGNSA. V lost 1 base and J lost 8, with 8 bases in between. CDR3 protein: CASSLVGFGYTF. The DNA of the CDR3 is TGTGCCAGCAGCTTAGTAGGGTTCGGCTACACCTTC.

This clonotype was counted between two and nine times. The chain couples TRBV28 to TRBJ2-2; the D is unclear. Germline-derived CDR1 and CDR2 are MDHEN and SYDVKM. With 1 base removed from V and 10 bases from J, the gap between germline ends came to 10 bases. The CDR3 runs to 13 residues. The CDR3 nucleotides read TGTGCCAGCAGTTTATCGGGCCACGAGGAGCTGTTTTTT. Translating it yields CASSLSGHEELFF.

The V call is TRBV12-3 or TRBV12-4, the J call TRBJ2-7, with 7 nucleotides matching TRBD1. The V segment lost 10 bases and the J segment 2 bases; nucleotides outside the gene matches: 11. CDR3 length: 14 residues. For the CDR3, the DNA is TGTGCCACCAATCGACAGGGTCTCACCTACGAGCAGTACTTC. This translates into CATNRQGLTYEQYF.

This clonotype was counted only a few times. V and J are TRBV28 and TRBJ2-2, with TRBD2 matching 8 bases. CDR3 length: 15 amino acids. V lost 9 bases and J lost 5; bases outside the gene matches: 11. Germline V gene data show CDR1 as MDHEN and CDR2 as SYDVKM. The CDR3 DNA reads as TGTGCCAGTTCGTCAAGCGGGAGTTGGACCGGGGAGCTGTTTTTT. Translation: CASSSSGSWTGELFF.

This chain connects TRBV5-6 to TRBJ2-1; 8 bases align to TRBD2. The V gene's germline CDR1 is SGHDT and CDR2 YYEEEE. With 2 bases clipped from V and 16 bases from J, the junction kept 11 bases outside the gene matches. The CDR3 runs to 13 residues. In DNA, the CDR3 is TGTGCCAGCAGCTTTGAGGCGGGAGGACGTCCTTTCTTC. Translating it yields CASSFEAGGRPFF.

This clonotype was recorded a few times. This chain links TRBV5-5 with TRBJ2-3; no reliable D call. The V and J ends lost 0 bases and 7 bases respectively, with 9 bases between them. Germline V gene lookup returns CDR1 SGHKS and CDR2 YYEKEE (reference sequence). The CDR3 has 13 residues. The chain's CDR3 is CASSLDTEYTQYF. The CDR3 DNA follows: TGTGCCAGCAGCTTGGACACAGAATATACGCAGTATTTT.

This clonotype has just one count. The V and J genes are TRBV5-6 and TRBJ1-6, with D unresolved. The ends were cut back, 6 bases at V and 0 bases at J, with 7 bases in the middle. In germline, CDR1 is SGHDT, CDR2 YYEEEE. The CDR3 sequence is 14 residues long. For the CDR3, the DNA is TGTGCCAGCACTCGACGCTCCTATAATTCACCCCTCCACTTT. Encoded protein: CASTRRSYNSPLHF.

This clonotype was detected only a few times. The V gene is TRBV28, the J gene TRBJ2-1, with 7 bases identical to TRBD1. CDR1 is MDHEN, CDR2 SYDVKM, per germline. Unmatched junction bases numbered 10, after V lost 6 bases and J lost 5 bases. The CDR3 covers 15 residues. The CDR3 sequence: CASRIGTAIHNEQFF. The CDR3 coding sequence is TGTGCCAGCAGAATTGGGACAGCGATTCACAATGAGCAGTTCTTC.

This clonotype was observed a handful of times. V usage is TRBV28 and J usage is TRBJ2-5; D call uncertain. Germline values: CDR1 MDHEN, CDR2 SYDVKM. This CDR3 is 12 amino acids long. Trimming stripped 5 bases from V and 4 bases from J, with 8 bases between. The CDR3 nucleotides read TGTGCCAGCAGTACCATCCGAGAGACCCAGTACTTC. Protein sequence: CASSTIRETQYF.

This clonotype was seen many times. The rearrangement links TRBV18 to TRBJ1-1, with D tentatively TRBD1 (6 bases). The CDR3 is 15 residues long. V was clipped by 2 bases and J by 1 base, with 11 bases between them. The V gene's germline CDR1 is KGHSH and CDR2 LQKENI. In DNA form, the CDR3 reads TGTGCCAGCTCACCAGGTTACAGGGCGAACACTGAAGCTTTCTTT. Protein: CASSPGYRANTEAFF.

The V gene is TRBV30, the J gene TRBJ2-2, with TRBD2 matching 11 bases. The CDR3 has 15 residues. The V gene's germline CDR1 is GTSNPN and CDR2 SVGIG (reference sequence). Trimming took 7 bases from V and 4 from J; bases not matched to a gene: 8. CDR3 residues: CASLFSGRATGELFF. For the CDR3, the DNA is TGTGCCTCTCTCTTTAGCGGGAGGGCCACCGGGGAGCTGTTTTTT.

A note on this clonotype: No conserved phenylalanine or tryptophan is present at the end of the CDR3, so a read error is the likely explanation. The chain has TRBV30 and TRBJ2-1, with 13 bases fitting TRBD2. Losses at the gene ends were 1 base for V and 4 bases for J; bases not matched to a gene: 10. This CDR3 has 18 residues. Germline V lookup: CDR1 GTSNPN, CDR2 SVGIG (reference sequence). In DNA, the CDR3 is TGTGCCTGGAGTGAGGTGACTAGCGGGAGGAACTTTTACAATGAGCAGTTCTCC. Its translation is CAWSEVTSGRNFYNEQFS.

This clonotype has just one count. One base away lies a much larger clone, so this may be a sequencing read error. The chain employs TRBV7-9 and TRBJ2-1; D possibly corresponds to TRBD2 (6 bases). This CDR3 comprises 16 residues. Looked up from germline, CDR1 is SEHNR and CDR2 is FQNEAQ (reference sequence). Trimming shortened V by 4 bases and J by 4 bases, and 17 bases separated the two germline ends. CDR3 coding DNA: TGTGCCAGCAGCTCCCAGCAGGAGGGCCCTTACAATGAGCAGTTCTTC. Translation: CASSSQQEGPYNEQFF.

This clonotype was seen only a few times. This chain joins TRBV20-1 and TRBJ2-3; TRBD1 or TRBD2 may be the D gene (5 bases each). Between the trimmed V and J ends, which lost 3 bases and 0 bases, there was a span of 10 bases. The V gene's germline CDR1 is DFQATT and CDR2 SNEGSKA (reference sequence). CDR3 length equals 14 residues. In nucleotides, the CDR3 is TGCAGTGCTAGGGGGCGGAGGAGCACAGATACGCAGTATTTT. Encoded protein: CSARGRRSTDTQYF.

The DNA for the CDR3 is TGTGCCAGCAGCCCAGACCGGTCAGGGCGGCAGTTCTTC. Translating gives CASSPDRSGRQFF. The rearrangement joins TRBV11-2 to TRBJ2-1, with D possibly matching TRBD1 (5 bases). Trimming left V 5 bases short and J 12 bases short, with 17 bases between. Germline lookup yields CDR1 SGHAT and CDR2 FQNNGV. The length of the CDR3 is 13 residues.

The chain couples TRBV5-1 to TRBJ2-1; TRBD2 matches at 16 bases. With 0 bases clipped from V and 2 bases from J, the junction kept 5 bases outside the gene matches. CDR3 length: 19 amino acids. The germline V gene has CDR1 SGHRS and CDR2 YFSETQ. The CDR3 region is CASSLVVGLAGGAYNEQFF. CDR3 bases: TGCGCCAGCAGCTTGGTGGTGGGACTAGCGGGAGGGGCCTACAATGAGCAGTTCTTC.

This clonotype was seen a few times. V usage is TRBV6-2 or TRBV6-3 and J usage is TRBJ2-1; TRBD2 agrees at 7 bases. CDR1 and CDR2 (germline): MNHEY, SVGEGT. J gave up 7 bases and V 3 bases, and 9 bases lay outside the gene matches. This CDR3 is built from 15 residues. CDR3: CASSYRWEGRNEQFF. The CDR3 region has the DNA TGTGCCAGCAGTTATAGGTGGGAGGGGAGAAATGAGCAGTTCTTC.

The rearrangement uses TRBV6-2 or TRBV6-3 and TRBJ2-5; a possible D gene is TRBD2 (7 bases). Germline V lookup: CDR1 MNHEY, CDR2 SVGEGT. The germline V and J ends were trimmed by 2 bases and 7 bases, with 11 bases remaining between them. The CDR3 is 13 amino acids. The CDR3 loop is CASSYRRGGTQYF. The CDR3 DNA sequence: TGTGCCAGCAGTTACCGGAGGGGGGGGACCCAGTACTTC.

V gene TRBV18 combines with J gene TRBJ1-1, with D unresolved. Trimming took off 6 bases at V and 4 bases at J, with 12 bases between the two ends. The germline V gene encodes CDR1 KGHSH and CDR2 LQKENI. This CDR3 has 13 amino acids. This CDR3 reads CASSRPEGTEAFF. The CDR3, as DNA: TGTGCCAGCTCCCGCCCCGAGGGCACTGAAGCTTTCTTT.

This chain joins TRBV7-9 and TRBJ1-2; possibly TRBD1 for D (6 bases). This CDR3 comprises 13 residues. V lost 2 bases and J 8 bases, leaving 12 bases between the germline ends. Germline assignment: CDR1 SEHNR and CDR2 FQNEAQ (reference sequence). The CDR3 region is CASSLQETGGYTF. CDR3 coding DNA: TGTGCCAGCAGCTTACAGGAGACAGGAGGCTACACCTTC.

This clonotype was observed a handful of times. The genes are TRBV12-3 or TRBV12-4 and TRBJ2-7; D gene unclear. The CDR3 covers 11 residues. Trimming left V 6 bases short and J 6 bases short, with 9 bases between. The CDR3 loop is CASSRRSEQYF. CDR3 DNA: TGTGCCAGCAGCCGACGGAGCGAGCAGTACTTC.

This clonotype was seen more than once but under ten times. As DNA, the CDR3 is TGCGCCAGCAGCTTGGAGGGGCCAGCTAACTATGGCTACACCTTC. It encodes CASSLEGPANYGYTF. The V gene is TRBV5-1, the J gene TRBJ1-2, with a possible D match to TRBD1 (5 bases). This CDR3 comprises 15 residues. V was shortened by 0 bases and J by 0 bases, with 9 bases between the two germline ends. The germline V gene has CDR1 SGHRS and CDR2 YFSETQ. Full variable domain (outside the CDR3, taken from reference TRBV5-1 and TRBJ1-2): KAGVTQTPRYLIKTRGQQVTLSCSPISGHRSVSWYQQTPGQGLQFLFEYFSETQRNKGNFPGRFSGRQFSNSRSEMNVSTLELGDSALYLCASSLEGPANYGYTFGSGTRLTVV.

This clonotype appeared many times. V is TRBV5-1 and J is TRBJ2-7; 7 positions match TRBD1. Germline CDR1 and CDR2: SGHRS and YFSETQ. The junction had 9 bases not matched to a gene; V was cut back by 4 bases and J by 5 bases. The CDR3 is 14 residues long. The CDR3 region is CASSTGQASNEQYF. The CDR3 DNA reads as TGCGCCAGCAGCACCGGACAGGCCTCAAACGAGCAGTACTTC.

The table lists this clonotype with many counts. DNA for the CDR3: TGTGCCAGCAGTTTAATGGGTTGGATAAGCAATCAGCCCCAGCATTTT. Translated, it gives CASSLMGWISNQPQHF. The chain carries TRBV27 and TRBJ1-5; D is undetermined. Germline values: CDR1 MNHEY, CDR2 SMNVEV (reference sequence). V lost 2 bases, J lost 1 base, and 12 bases lay in between. The length of the CDR3 is 16 residues.

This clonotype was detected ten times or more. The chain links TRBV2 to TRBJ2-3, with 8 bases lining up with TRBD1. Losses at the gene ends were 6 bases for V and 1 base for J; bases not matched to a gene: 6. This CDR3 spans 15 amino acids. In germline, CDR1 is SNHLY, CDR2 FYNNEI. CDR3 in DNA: TGTGCCAGCAGAGGGGACAGGTCGGGCACAGATACGCAGTATTTT. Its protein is CASRGDRSGTDTQYF.

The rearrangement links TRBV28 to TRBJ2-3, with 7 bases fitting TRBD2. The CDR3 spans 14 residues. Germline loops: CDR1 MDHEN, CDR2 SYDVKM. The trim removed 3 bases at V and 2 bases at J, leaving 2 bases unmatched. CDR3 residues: CASSFAGATDTQYF. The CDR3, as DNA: TGTGCCAGCAGTTTCGCGGGAGCCACAGATACGCAGTATTTT.

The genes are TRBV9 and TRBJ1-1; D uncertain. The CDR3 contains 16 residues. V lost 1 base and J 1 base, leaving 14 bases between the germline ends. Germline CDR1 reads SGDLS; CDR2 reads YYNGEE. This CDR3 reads CASSVSSLLGNTEAFF. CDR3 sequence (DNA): TGTGCCAGCAGCGTATCAAGTCTTCTGGGGAACACTGAAGCTTTCTTT.

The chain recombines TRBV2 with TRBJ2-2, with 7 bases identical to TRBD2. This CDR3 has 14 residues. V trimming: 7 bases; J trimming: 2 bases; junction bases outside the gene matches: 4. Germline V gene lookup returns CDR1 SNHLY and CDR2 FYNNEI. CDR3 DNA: TGTGCCAGCAATAGCGGGCCTAACACCGGGGAGCTGTTTTTT. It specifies CASNSGPNTGELFF.

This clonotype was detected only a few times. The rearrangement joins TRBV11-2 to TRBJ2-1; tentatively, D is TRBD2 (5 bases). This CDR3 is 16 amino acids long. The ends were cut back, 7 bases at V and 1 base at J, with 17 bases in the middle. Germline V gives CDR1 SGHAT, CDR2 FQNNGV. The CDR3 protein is CASTKPGSRSYNEQFF. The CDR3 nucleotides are TGTGCCAGCACCAAACCGGGATCCCGATCCTACAATGAGCAGTTCTTC. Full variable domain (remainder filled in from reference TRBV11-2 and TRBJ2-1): EAGVAQSPRYKIIEKRQSVAFWCNPISGHATLYWYQQILGQGPKLLIQFQNNGVVDDSQLPKDRFSAERLKGVDSTLKIQPAKLEDSAVYLCASTKPGSRSYNEQFFGPGTRLTVL.

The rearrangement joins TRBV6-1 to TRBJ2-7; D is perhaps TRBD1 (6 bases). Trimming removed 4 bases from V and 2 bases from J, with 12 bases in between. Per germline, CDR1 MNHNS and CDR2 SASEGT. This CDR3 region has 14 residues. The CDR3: CASSANRVPYEQYF. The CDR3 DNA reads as TGTGCCAGCAGTGCGAACAGGGTCCCCTACGAGCAGTACTTC.

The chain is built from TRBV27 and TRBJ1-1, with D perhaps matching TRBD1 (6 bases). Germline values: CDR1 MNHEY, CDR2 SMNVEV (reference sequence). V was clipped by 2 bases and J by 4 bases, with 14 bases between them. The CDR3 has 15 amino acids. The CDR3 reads CASSLRYGGGTEAFF. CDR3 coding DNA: TGTGCCAGCAGTTTAAGGTATGGAGGGGGCACTGAAGCTTTCTTT.

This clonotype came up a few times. In DNA form, the CDR3 reads TGTGCCAGCAGTTTAAGGCTTGTCAGCACAGATACGCAGTATTTT. Translated: CASSLRLVSTDTQYF. The chain has TRBV27 and TRBJ2-3; no reliable D call. V was trimmed by 2 bases and J by 0 bases, leaving 9 bases between them. The CDR3 runs to 15 residues. Germline CDR1 is MNHEY and CDR2 is SMNVEV (reference sequence).